This is a list of T cell receptor beta chains from one sample in a study of metastatic and nonmetastatic thyroid tumors. TCRdb reanalyzed the PCR reads via MiXCR. Among about 14,000 clones listed, 30% to 35% were seen once. Sequencing was done on a sample of tumor tissue. The receptor set was obtained from a female donor with papillary thyroid cancer or a benign thyroid nodule (not recorded which). Some clones in this sample may be carry-over from other donors' samples. Both conserved end residues are part of each CDR3. The D gene is left open where the match is weak. The size entry is marked missing in some rows and otherwise reads once, few, many or a size class.

clone size,CDR3 length,V gene,D gene,J gene,CDR3 DNA,CDR3 protein
medium-sized,15,TRBV6-1,NA,TRBJ2-1,TGTGCCAGCAGTCAGGATGGATCCCGTTACAATGAGCAGTTCTTC,CASSQDGSRYNEQFF
many,13,TRBV20-1,NA,TRBJ2-1,TGCAGGGGCAGAGGGCGGAGGCCCTATGAGCAGTTCTTC,CRGRGRRPYEQFF
NA,17,TRBV4-1,TRBD1,TRBJ1-5,TGCGCCAGCAGCCAATCCGGCTGGGGACAGGGGGATCAGCCCCAGCATTTT,CASSQSGWGQGDQPQHF
NA,11,TRBV3-1,NA,TRBJ1-1,TGTGCCAGGTGCTCATACTGGGAAGCTTTCTTT,CARCSYWEAFF
NA,13,TRBV7-9,NA,TRBJ1-2,TGTGCCAGCAGCCCCCCAACCGGCTATTGCTACACCTTC,CASSPPTGYCYTF
few,16,TRBV4-1,TRBD1,TRBJ1-6,TGCGCCAGCAGCCGCGGACAGGGGGAAGGGTATTCACCCCTCCACTTT,CASSRGQGEGYSPLHF
NA,13,TRBV5-5,NA,TRBJ2-1,TGTGCCAGCAGCTTACCAGGGGGGGATGAGCAGTTCTTC,CASSLPGGDEQFF
NA,15,TRBV29-1,TRBD1,TRBJ1-1,TGCAGCGTTGGGGACAGGGGAGGTACGGCCACTGAAGCTTTCTTT,CSVGDRGGTATEAFF
many,13,TRBV20-1,TRBD1,TRBJ1-4,TGCAGTGCTATGACAGGGGGCTCTGAAAAACTGTTTTTT,CSAMTGGSEKLFF
medium-sized,16,TRBV30,NA,TRBJ2-6,TGTGCCTGGAGTTCGACAGTTGTCTCTGGGGCCAACGTCCTGACTTTC,CAWSSTVVSGANVLTF
NA,16,TRBV7-9,TRBD1,TRBJ2-5,TGTGCCAGCAGCACCGGGACAGGGGAGTACCAAGAGACCCAGTACTTC,CASSTGTGEYQETQYF
NA,14,TRBV20-1,NA,TRBJ2-7,TGCAGTGCTACCTTACTAGCAGGAGGTTACGAGCAGTACTTC,CSATLLAGGYEQYF
NA,15,TRBV12-3/TRBV12-4,NA,TRBJ2-7,TGTGCCAGCAGTTTACAACGGGTCACCGGCTACGAGCAGTACTTC,CASSLQRVTGYEQYF
few,11,TRBV20-1,NA,TRBJ2-3,TGCAGTGCGACCAGGGGAGATACGCAGTATTTT,CSATRGDTQYF
few,15,TRBV27,NA,TRBJ2-1,TGTGCCAGCAGTTTATTTGGCGGAACTTTCGATGAGCAGTTCTTC,CASSLFGGTFDEQFF
NA,16,TRBV5-1,NA,TRBJ1-3,TGCGCCAGCAGCCCGGCCAGTATCAGCTCTGGAAACACCATATATTTT,CASSPASISSGNTIYF
few,16,TRBV20-1,TRBD1,TRBJ1-2,TGCAGTGCTAGAGATTCGCCGACAGGGAAGGAAACCCGGTACACCTTC,CSARDSPTGKETRYTF
many,14,TRBV4-2,TRBD1,TRBJ2-5,TGTGCCAGCAGCCAAGGGACAGGGCCGGAGACCCAGTACTTC,CASSQGTGPETQYF
few,15,TRBV6-1,TRBD2,TRBJ2-7,TGTGCCAGCAGTGAAAGCACTAGCGGGGGCTACGAGCAGTACTTC,CASSESTSGGYEQYF
NA,14,TRBV5-4,TRBD1,TRBJ1-2,TGTGCCAGCAGCCTACCGGACAGGGCAGGAGGCTACACCTTC,CASSLPDRAGGYTF
NA,13,TRBV9,NA,TRBJ2-1,TGTGCCAGCAGCGTAGCCGTTTACAATGAGCAGTTCTTC,CASSVAVYNEQFF
once,13,TRBV11-2,NA,TRBJ2-7,TGTGCCAGCAGCTTATGGAGGGTAGAGGAGCAGTACTTC,CASSLWRVEEQYF
many,15,TRBV20-1,TRBD1,TRBJ2-2,TGCAGTGCCAGACCCGGGACAGGGGATTCCCGGGGGCTGTTTTTT,CSARPGTGDSRGLFF
many,19,TRBV7-8,TRBD2,TRBJ2-1,TGTGCCAGCAGCTTAGCTACGACGTTTTTTAGCGGGAGAAGGGATGAGCAGTTCTTC,CASSLATTFFSGRRDEQFF
few,15,TRBV2,TRBD1,TRBJ2-7,TGTGCCAGCAGTGGTGGGGACAGAGGACCCTACGAGCAGTACTTC,CASSGGDRGPYEQYF
NA,14,TRBV13,NA,TRBJ2-7,TGTGCCAGCAGCTGGGGGGCGGAAACCTACGAGCAGTACTTC,CASSWGAETYEQYF
NA,14,TRBV5-6,TRBD1,TRBJ2-7,TGTGCCAGCAGCTTCCGGACAGGGGGAGACGAGCAGTACTTC,CASSFRTGGDEQYF
NA,15,TRBV9,NA,TRBJ2-2,TGTGCCAGCAGCTCCTACGGGGGCGGCACCTGGGAGCTGTTTTTT,CASSSYGGGTWELFF
many,19,TRBV28,NA,TRBJ2-2,TGTGCCAGCAGTCCCCGGAGTAGCGCCCAGTCCGCGAACACCGGGGAGCTGTTTTTT,CASSPRSSAQSANTGELFF
medium-sized,14,TRBV6-5,NA,TRBJ2-7,TGTGCCAGCAGTTACTCGAATAGGGTTGGGGAGCAGTACTTC,CASSYSNRVGEQYF
medium-sized,14,TRBV18,NA,TRBJ1-1,TGTGCCAGCTCACCAATGGCCCAGAACACTGAAGCTTTCTTT,CASSPMAQNTEAFF